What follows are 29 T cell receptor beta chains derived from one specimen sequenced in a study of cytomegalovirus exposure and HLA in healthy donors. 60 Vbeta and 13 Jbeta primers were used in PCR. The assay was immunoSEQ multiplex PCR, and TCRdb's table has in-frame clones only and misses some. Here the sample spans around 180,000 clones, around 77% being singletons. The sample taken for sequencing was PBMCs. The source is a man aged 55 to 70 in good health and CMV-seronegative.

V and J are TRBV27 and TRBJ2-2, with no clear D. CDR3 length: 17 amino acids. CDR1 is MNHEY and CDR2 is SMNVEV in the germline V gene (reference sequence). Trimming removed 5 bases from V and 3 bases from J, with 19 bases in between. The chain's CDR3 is CASSPAGPDFYTGELFF. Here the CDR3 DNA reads TGTGCCAGCAGTCCGGCCGGTCCCGACTTCTACACCGGGGAGCTGTTTTTT.

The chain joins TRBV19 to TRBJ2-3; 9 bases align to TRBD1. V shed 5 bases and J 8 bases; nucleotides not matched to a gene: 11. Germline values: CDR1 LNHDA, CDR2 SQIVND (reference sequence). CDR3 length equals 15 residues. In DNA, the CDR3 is TGTGCCAGTAGTCGGGTAACAGGGGGCGGCGGTACGCAGTATTTT. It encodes CASSRVTGGGGTQYF.

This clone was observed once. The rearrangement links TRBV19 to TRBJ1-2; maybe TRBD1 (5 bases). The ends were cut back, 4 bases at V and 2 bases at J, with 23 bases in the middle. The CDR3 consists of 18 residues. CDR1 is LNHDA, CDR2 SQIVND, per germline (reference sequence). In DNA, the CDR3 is TGTGCCAGTAGTACGGGGCAACGCGGGGCTGGCGAAAACTATGGCTACACCTTC. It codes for CASSTGQRGAGENYGYTF.

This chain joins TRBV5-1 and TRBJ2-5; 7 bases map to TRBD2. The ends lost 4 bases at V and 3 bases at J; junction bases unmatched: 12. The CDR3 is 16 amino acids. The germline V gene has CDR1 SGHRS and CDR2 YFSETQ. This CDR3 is CASSPGRGGPEETQYF. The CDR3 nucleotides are TGCGCCAGCAGCCCGGGGCGGGGAGGGCCGGAAGAGACCCAGTACTTC.

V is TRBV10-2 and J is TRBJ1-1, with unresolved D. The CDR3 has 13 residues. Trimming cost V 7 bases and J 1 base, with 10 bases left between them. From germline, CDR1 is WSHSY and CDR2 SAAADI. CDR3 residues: CASKRDPNTEAFF. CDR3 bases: TGCGCCAGCAAGCGAGATCCGAACACTGAAGCTTTCTTT.

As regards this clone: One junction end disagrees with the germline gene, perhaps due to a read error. The CDR3 DNA is TGTGCTAGCAGCTTGGGGCTCGACCGGGAGCAGTACTTC. It yields the protein CASSLGLDREQYF. The rearrangement uses TRBV7-7 and TRBJ2-7; TRBD1 might be the D (5 bases). The germline CDR1 and CDR2 sequences are SSHAT and FNYEAQ (reference sequence). The CDR3 is 13 residues long.

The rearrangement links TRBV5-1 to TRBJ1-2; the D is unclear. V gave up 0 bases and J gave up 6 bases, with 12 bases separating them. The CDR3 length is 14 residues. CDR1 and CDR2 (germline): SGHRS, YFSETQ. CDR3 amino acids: CASSLAQFDNGYTF. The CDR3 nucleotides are TGCGCCAGCAGCTTGGCCCAGTTTGACAATGGCTACACCTTC.

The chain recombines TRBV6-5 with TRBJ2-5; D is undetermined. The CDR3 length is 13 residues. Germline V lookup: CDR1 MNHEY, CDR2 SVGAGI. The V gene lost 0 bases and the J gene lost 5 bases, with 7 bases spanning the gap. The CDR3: CASSYSVQETQYF. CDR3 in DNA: TGTGCCAGCAGTTACTCTGTCCAGGAGACCCAGTACTTC.

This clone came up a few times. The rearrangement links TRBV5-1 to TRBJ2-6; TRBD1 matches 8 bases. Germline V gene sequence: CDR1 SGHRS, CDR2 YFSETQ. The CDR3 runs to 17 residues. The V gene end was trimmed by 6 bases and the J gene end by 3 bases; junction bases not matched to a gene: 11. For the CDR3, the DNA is TGCGCCAGCACCGTGACAGGGGCCGGAGTTGGGGCCAACGTCCTGACTTTC. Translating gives CASTVTGAGVGANVLTF.

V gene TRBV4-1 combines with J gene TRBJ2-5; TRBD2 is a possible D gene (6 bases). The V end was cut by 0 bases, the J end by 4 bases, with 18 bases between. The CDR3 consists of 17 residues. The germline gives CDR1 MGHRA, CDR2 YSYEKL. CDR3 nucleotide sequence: TGCGCCAGCAGCCAAGATTTGGGCGCGGGAAATCGAGAGACCCAGTACTTC. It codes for CASSQDLGAGNRETQYF.

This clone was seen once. The CDR3 reads CASSSEGRLVADTQYF. Written as DNA, the CDR3 is TGCGCCAGCAGCTCAGAGGGTCGGCTGGTTGCAGATACGCAGTATTTT. This chain links TRBV5-1 with TRBJ2-3, with TRBD2 as a possible D gene (5 bases). Germline V gene lookup returns CDR1 SGHRS and CDR2 YFSETQ. The CDR3 is made up of 16 amino acids. V was clipped by 3 bases and J by 4 bases, with 18 bases between them. The full variable domain, its missing parts supplied by reference TRBV5-1 and TRBJ2-3, is KAGVTQTPRYLIKTRGQQVTLSCSPISGHRSVSWYQQTPGQGLQFLFEYFSETQRNKGNFPGRFSGRQFSNSRSEMNVSTLELGDSALYLCASSSEGRLVADTQYFGPGTRLTVL.

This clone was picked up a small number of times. The CDR3, as DNA: TGTGCCTGGAGACCCGGGCCGGTACTAGCGGGAAGGAAGACCCAGTACTTC. It codes for CAWRPGPVLAGRKTQYF. The chain combines TRBV30 with TRBJ2-5; 10 positions match TRBD2. Germline V gene data show CDR1 as GTSNPN and CDR2 as SVGIG (reference sequence). The CDR3 totals 17 residues. After removal of 3 bases from V and 6 bases from J, the junction contained 16 bases not matched to a gene.

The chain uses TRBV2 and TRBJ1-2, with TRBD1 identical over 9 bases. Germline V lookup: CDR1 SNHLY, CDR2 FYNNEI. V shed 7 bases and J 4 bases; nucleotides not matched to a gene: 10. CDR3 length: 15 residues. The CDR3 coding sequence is TGTGCCAGCACTTCCGGGACAGGGTCTGTCTATGGCTACACCTTC. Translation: CASTSGTGSVYGYTF.

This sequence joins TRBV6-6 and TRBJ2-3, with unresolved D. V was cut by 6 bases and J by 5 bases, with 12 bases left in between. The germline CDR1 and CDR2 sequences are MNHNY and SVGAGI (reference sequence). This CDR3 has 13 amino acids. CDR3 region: CASRSPTGDTQYF. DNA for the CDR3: TGTGCCAGCAGGAGTCCCACGGGAGATACGCAGTATTTT.

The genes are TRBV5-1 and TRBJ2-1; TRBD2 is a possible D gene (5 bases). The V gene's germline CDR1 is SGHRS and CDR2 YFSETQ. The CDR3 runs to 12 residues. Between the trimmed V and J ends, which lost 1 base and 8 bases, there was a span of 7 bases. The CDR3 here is CASSLSADEQFF. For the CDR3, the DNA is TGCGCCAGCAGCTTGTCAGCGGATGAGCAGTTCTTC.

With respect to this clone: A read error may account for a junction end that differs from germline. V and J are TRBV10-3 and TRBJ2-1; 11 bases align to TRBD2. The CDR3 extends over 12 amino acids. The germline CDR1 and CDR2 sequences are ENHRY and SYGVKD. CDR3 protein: CATKSSGGLGVF. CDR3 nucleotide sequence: TGTGCCACCAAATCTAGCGGGGGGCTCGGCGTCTTC.

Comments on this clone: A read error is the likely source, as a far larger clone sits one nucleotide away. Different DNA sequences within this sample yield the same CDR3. CDR3 loop: CASSQEDQVSGEAFF. In DNA, the CDR3 is TGCGCCAGCAGCCAAGAGGACCAGGTATCGGGGGAAGCTTTCTTT. The chain combines TRBV4-1 with TRBJ1-1; D uncertain. This CDR3 contains 15 residues. The V and J ends lost 0 bases and 8 bases respectively, with 16 bases between them. CDR1 and CDR2 (germline): MGHRA, YSYEKL.

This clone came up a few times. CDR3 nucleotides: TGTGCCAGTAAGGGGACAGCAAACCCACCTTACGAGCAGTACTTC. It is translated as CASKGTANPPYEQYF. This chain links TRBV19 with TRBJ2-7; 7 nucleotides agree with TRBD1. CDR1 and CDR2 from the germline V gene are LNHDA and SQIVND (reference sequence). The CDR3 has 15 residues. V was clipped by 7 bases and J by 4 bases; unmatched bases: 13.

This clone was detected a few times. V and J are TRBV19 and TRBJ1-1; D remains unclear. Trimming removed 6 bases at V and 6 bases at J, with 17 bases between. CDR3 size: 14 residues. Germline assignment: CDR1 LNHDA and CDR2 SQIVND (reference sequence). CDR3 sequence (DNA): TGTGCCAGTAGCTCGGGAGGAGGCCCCGCTGAAGCTTTCTTT. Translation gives CASSSGGGPAEAFF.

CDR3 sequence: CASRPDSYLYEQYF. The CDR3 DNA follows: TGCGCCAGCAGACCCGACAGCTACCTCTACGAGCAGTACTTC. The V and J genes are TRBV5-1 and TRBJ2-7; a possible D gene is TRBD1 (5 bases). This CDR3 spans 14 amino acids. V was pared by 5 bases and J by 3 bases, with 15 bases between. Germline-derived CDR1 and CDR2 are SGHRS and YFSETQ.

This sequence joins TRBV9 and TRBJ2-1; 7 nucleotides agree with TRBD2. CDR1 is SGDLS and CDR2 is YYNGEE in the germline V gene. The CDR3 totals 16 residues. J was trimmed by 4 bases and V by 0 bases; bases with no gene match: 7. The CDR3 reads CASSVGLTGGYNEQFF. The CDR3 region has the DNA TGTGCCAGCAGCGTAGGGCTTACCGGGGGGTACAATGAGCAGTTCTTC.

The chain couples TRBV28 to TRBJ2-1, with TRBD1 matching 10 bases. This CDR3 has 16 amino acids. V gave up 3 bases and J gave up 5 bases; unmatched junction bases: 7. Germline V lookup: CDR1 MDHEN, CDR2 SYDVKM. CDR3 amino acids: CASSFKGTGANNEQFF. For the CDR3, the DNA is TGTGCCAGCAGTTTTAAGGGGACAGGGGCAAACAATGAGCAGTTCTTC.

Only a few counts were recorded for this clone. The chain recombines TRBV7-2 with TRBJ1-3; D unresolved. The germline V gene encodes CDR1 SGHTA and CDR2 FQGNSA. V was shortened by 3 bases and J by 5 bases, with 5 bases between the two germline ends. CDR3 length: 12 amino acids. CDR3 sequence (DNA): TGTGCCAGCAGCTTTGAGCGAAACACCATATATTTT. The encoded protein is CASSFERNTIYF.

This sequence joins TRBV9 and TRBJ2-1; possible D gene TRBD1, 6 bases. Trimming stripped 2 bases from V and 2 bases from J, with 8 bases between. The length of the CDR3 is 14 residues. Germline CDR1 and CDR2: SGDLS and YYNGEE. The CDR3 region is CASSVQGPYNEQFF. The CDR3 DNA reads TGTGCCAGCAGCGTTCAGGGGCCCTACAATGAGCAGTTCTTC.

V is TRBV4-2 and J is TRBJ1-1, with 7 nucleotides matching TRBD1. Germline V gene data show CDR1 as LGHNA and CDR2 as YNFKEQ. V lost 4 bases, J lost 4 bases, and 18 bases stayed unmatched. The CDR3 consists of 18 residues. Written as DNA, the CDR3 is TGTGCCAGCAGCCGCCAGACAGGGTCCCTAGCTTGGGGCACTGAAGCTTTCTTT. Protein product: CASSRQTGSLAWGTEAFF.

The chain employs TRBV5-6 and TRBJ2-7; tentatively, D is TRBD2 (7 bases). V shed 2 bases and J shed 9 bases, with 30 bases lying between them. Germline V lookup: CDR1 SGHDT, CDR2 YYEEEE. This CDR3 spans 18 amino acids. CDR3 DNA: TGTGCCAGCAGCTTAGCTCCAGGGGCCCGGACTAGTCTTTTGGGGCAGTACTTC. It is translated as CASSLAPGARTSLLGQYF.

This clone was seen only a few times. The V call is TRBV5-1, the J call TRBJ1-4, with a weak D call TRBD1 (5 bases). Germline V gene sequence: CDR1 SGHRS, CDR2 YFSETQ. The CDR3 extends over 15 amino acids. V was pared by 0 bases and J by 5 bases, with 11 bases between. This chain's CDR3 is CASSLVRQGNEKLFF. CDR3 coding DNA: TGCGCCAGCAGCTTGGTTCGTCAGGGAAATGAAAAACTGTTTTTT.

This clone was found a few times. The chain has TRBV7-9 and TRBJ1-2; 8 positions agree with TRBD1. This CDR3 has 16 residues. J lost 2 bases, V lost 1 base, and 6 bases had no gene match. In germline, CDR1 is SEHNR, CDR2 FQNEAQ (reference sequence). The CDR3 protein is CASSLVRPGGNYGYTF. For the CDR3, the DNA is TGTGCCAGCAGCTTAGTGAGGCCAGGGGGCAACTATGGCTACACCTTC.

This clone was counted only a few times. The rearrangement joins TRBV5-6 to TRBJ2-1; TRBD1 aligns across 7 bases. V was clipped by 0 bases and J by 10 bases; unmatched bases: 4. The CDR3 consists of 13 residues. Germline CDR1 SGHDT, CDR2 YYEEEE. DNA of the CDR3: TGTGCCAGCAGCTTGGGGACAGGTAGAGAGCAGTTCTTC. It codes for CASSLGTGREQFF. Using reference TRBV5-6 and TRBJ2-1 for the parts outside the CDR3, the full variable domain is DAGVTQSPTHLIKTRGQQVTLRCSPKSGHDTVSWYQQALGQGPQFIFQYYEEEERQRGNFPDRFSGHQFPNYSSELNVNALLLGDSALYLCASSLGTGREQFFGPGTRLTVL.